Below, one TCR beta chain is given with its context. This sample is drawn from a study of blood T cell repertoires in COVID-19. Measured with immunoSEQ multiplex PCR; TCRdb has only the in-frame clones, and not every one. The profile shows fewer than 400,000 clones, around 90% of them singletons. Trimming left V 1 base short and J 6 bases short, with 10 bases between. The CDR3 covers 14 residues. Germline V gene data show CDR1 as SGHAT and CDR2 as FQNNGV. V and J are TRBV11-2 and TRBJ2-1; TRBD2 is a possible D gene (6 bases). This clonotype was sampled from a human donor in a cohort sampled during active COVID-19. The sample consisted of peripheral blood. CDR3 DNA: TGTGCCAGCAGCTTAGTTGGAGGGATCAATGAGCAGTTCTTC. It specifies CASSLVGGINEQFF.